This T cell receptor beta chain is from a study of breast tumors, draining lymph nodes, adjacent tissues (dated by TCRdb to the mid-2010s). As for the study more broadly: The study compared TCR beta repertoires across tumor, adjacent nontumor tissue and axillary lymph nodes from breast cancer patients. In human breast cancer, the study set out to evaluate how tumor, surrounding tissue and draining lymph node repertoires relate to one another and whether T cells may move between these sites. Study-wide findings and limitations: The similarity between tumor and nontumor tissue repertoires was significantly greater in luminal-like breast cancer than in basal-like breast cancer. T-cell repertoire diversity in tumors was found to be lower than in lymph nodes but higher than in nontumor tissue, and preferential V and J gene usage was observed. The data were judged consistent with most tumor T cells deriving from the lymph node and then expanding within tumor tissue. The study presented the conclusion that tumor T cells originate in lymph nodes as consistent with a hypothesis, not as something directly demonstrated.

Sequences DFQATT (CDR1) and SNEGSKA (CDR2) are obtained from the germline V gene (reference sequence). The CDR3 measures 15 amino acids from cysteine to phenylalanine. The CDR3 DNA has 45 bases and is translated from base 1. The germline ends are 25 bases apart after V is trimmed by 6 bases and J by 13 bases. As concerns this clonotype: What antigen it recognizes has not been identified. Nothing much larger sits one base from this clone, and base qualities are not available.

Sequencing took place on an Illumina HiSeq 2000. TCR beta chain libraries were generated through multiplex PCR amplification. High-throughput sequencing was used to analyze the amplified TCR beta chain products. TCRdb reprocessing: public reads trimmed at Q25 with fastp, clones called with MiXCR, in-frame beta chains kept. One record per CDR3 amino acid sequence lists the most common genes and DNA. Within this sample are approximately 20,000 distinct CDR3 sequences, with 43% of them counted one time only. Of the sample, under 25% is held by the ten largest clones. Sequencing was done on a sample of breast tumor tissue. The sequence derives from a female donor with breast cancer. Some clones in this sample may be carry-over from other donors' samples. The rearranged segments are TRBV20-1 and TRBJ1-6; a tentative D match to TRBD1 spans 5 bases. CDR3 loop: CSATIDGGDTSPLHF. The DNA reads TGCAGTGCAACGATTGACGGGGGAGATACTTCGCCCCTCCACTTT.